The entry below gives a single T cell receptor beta chain sequence along with its context. Its antigen is unidentified. Primers: 60 Vbeta forward and 13 Jbeta reverse. TCRdb's table, derived via immunoSEQ multiplex PCR, lists solely in-frame clones and lacks some. The sample comprises 75,000 to 90,000 clones, about 77% of which are singletons, and around 3.4% rests with the top ten. This sample was included in a study of cytomegalovirus exposure and HLA in healthy donors. Germline V gene lookup returns CDR1 SGHAT and CDR2 FQDESV (reference sequence). This CDR3 region has 14 residues. V was clipped by 2 bases and J by 1 base; unmatched bases: 1. Findings of the study overall: CMV serostatus was the only recorded immune exposure for donors.

Sequencing was performed on PBMCs. This receptor was identified in a man in his fifties in good health and CMV-seronegative. The V call is TRBV11-1, the J call TRBJ2-7; TRBD1 matches at 8 bases. The CDR3 nucleotides read TGTGCCAGCAGCTTAAGGGACAGGTCCTACGAGCAGTACTTC. This codes for CASSLRDRSYEQYF. The variable domain in full, completed from reference TRBV11-1 and TRBJ2-7, reads EAEVAQSPRYKITEKSQAVAFWCDPISGHATLYWYRQILGQGPELLVQFQDESVVDDSQLPKDRFSAERLKGVDSTLKIQPAELGDSAMYLCASSLRDRSYEQYFGPGTRLTVT.